The subject of this entry is one TCR beta chain. Trimming shortened V by 3 bases and J by 0 bases, and 9 bases separated the two germline ends. CDR3 size: 14 residues. Germline loops: CDR1 LNHDA, CDR2 SQIVND (reference sequence). This specimen comes from a study of blood T cell dynamics during melanoma immunotherapy. The time point is: week 3, after first cycle of checkpoint inhibitor. TCRdb keeps only in-frame clones here, not all; method: immunoSEQ multiplex PCR. The sample gives some 15,000 clones, under 95% of which show up once; less than 0.2% is in the top ten. This clonotype was obtained from a human donor with melanoma. Specimen: effector memory CD8+ T cells from blood, collected from a patient treated with checkpoint blockade. The chain combines TRBV19 with TRBJ2-7; tentatively, D is TRBD1 (5 bases). Here the CDR3 DNA reads TGTGCCAGTAGTATTGCCAGGGTCTCCTACGAGCAGTACTTC. Amino acids: CASSIARVSYEQYF.